One sample yielded the 20 T cell receptor beta chains listed below, sequenced in a study of human T cells and chemical hapten exposure. Time point in this sample: patch test 3, about 24 weeks after DPC sensitization. Treatment in this sample: therapeutic diphenylcyclopropenone sensitization with weekly scalp DPC. The authors' total RNA extraction used unfractionated whole blood. TCRdb recomputed calls from the RACE reads with MiXCR, one row per CDR3 protein. Among approximately 41,000 distinct CDR3 sequences listed, approximately 9.5% were seen once. The input for sequencing was whole blood, taken in connection with sensitization to the hapten diphenylcyclopropenone (DPC). These receptors all stem from a man aged 50 to 60 with alopecia areata. Some clones in this sample may be carry-over from other donors' samples.

This clonotype was picked up a small number of times. The chain combines TRBV5-5 with TRBJ2-2; D remains ambiguous. Germline loops: CDR1 SGHKS, CDR2 YYEKEE (reference sequence). Trimming took 4 bases from V and 6 from J, leaving 10 bases between them. CDR3 size: 13 residues. The CDR3, as DNA: TGTGCCAGCAGCCCAAACCCCCCCGGGGAGCTGTTTTTT. The encoded protein is CASSPNPPGELFF.

CDR3 in amino acids: CATSDRTSGPYNEQFF. DNA for the CDR3: TGTGCCACCAGTGATAGGACTAGCGGCCCATACAATGAGCAGTTCTTC. This chain connects TRBV24-1 to TRBJ2-1; 10 bases fit TRBD2. J was trimmed by 4 bases and V by 3 bases; bases with no gene match: 5. The CDR3 is 16 amino acids. Germline values: CDR1 KGHDR, CDR2 SFDVKD.

The rearrangement links TRBV29-1 to TRBJ2-2; TRBD2 matches at 11 bases. V lost 5 bases, J lost 0 bases, and 2 bases stayed unmatched. Germline V CDR1 and CDR2: SQVTM, ANQGSEA. The CDR3 totals 15 residues. The CDR3 reads CSVLLAGANTGELFF. In DNA, the CDR3 is TGCAGCGTTCTACTAGCGGGGGCGAACACCGGGGAGCTGTTTTTT.

This clonotype was seen only a few times. The rearrangement links TRBV7-9 to TRBJ2-3, with a weak D call TRBD1 (6 bases). V was clipped by 6 bases and J by 2 bases, with 21 bases between them. In germline, CDR1 is SEHNR, CDR2 FQNEAQ (reference sequence). The CDR3 consists of 17 residues. CDR3 sequence (DNA): TGTGCCAGCAGGGCCAGGAGACAGGAGCTTGTCACAGATACGCAGTATTTT. Translated: CASRARRQELVTDTQYF.

This clonotype was observed a handful of times. The chain joins TRBV30 to TRBJ2-2, with D uncertain. This CDR3 is built from 13 residues. From germline, CDR1 is GTSNPN and CDR2 SVGIG (reference sequence). The V end lost 2 bases, the J end lost 4 bases, and 8 bases lay between the germline ends. The CDR3 sequence is CAWSRARTGELFF. The CDR3 DNA sequence: TGTGCCTGGAGTCGGGCCCGCACCGGGGAGCTGTTTTTT.

This clonotype was counted only a few times. V and J are TRBV10-3 and TRBJ2-2; 8 bases fit TRBD1. J gave up 4 bases and V 6 bases, and 4 bases lay outside the gene matches. This CDR3 is 14 amino acids long. Germline assignment: CDR1 ENHRY and CDR2 SYGVKD. In nucleotides, the CDR3 is TGTGCCATCAGATTACAGGGGGGCACCGGGGAGCTGTTTTTT. Protein product: CAIRLQGGTGELFF.

This clonotype was seen a handful of times. The rearrangement joins TRBV29-1 to TRBJ2-7; 9 bases match TRBD1. Germline CDR1 SQVTM, CDR2 ANQGSEA. The junction had 6 bases not matched to a gene; V was cut back by 4 bases and J by 5 bases. The CDR3 runs to 13 residues. The CDR3 reads CSVVGQGHHEQYF. Written as DNA, the CDR3 is TGCAGCGTTGTGGGACAGGGTCACCACGAGCAGTACTTC.

This clonotype was seen a few times. The chain couples TRBV16 to TRBJ1-3, with unresolved D. V was shortened by 2 bases and J by 0 bases, with 5 bases between the two germline ends. Per the germline V gene, CDR1 is KGHSY and CDR2 is FQNENV. The CDR3 is 14 residues long. In DNA, the CDR3 is TGTGCCAGCAGCCAAGCAAGCTCTGGAAACACCATATATTTT. Translating it yields CASSQASSGNTIYF.

V and J are TRBV29-1 and TRBJ1-2; the match to TRBD1 covers 12 bases. CDR3 length: 12 amino acids. V gave up 6 bases and J gave up 7 bases; unmatched junction bases: 3. Germline V gives CDR1 SQVTM, CDR2 ANQGSEA. CDR3 in amino acids: CSVGTGGVGYTF. Written as DNA, the CDR3 is TGCAGCGTAGGGACAGGGGGCGTTGGCTACACCTTC. Together with reference TRBV29-1 and TRBJ1-2, the CDR3 gives the full variable domain: SAVISQKPSRDICQRGTSLTIQCQVDSQVTMMFWYRQQPGQSLTLIATANQGSEATYESGFVIDKFPISRPNLTFSTLTVSNMSPEDSSIYLCSVGTGGVGYTFGSGTRLTVV.

This clonotype was counted many times. This chain joins TRBV24-1 and TRBJ2-1, with TRBD2 matching over 12 bases. The ends lost 5 bases at V and 4 bases at J; junction bases unmatched: 5. The CDR3 totals 16 residues. Germline values: CDR1 KGHDR, CDR2 SFDVKD. CDR3 in DNA: TGTGCCACCAGTGTTACGGGACTAGCGGGTTACAATGAGCAGTTCTTC. Residues: CATSVTGLAGYNEQFF.

The chain combines TRBV7-2 with TRBJ2-3; tentative D call: TRBD2 (5 bases). The CDR3 length is 15 residues. The germline gives CDR1 SGHTA, CDR2 FQGNSA. Trimming cost V 3 bases and J 6 bases, with 16 bases left between them. The CDR3 DNA sequence: TGTGCCAGCAGCTTGAGCGGTCCTCCCTCGGATACGCAGTATTTT. It specifies CASSLSGPPSDTQYF.

V gene TRBV20-1 combines with J gene TRBJ2-7; TRBD2 matches at 9 bases. CDR1 DFQATT and CDR2 SNEGSKA come from the germline V gene (reference sequence). The J segment lost 2 bases and the V segment lost 3 bases, leaving 5 bases of the junction unmatched. The CDR3 is made up of 14 amino acids. The DNA of the CDR3 is TGCAGTGCTAGCTCGCTAGCGGGACCCTACGAGCAGTACTTC. Protein sequence: CSASSLAGPYEQYF.

In this sample, this clonotype turned up a few times. This chain joins TRBV7-9 and TRBJ1-6; possibly TRBD1 for D (6 bases). This CDR3 has 16 residues. Germline V lookup: CDR1 SEHNR, CDR2 FQNEAQ (reference sequence). Trimming took 5 bases from V and 6 from J, leaving 17 bases between them. The CDR3 coding sequence is TGTGCCAGCAGCCCGGGACACGCCGCGGGTAATTCACCCCTCCACTTT. This gives the protein CASSPGHAAGNSPLHF.

This clonotype was observed at least ten times. V usage is TRBV12-3 or TRBV12-4 and J usage is TRBJ1-1; TRBD1 matches at 7 bases. V gave up 6 bases and J gave up 5 bases; unmatched junction bases: 9. The CDR3 contains 14 residues. The CDR3 nucleotides are TGTGCCAGCAGCCAGACAGGGATTGGGACTGAAGCTTTCTTT. It is translated as CASSQTGIGTEAFF.

V usage is TRBV5-1 and J usage is TRBJ2-7, with 8 bases identical to TRBD1. V was clipped by 5 bases and J by 3 bases; unmatched bases: 4. This CDR3 contains 13 residues. CDR1 and CDR2 (germline): SGHRS, YFSETQ. The CDR3 nucleotides read TGCGCCAGCAGGCCGGGACAGGACTACGAGCAGTACTTC. Translating gives CASRPGQDYEQYF.

This clonotype was recorded at least ten times. This chain connects TRBV28 to TRBJ2-7, with a possible D match to TRBD2 (6 bases). The germline V gene has CDR1 MDHEN and CDR2 SYDVKM. CDR3 length: 12 residues. Trimming pared 6 bases from V and 4 bases from J, leaving 10 bases between. The CDR3 DNA reads as TGTGCCAGCAGCCTAAGCGGGTACGAGCAGTACTTC. Its protein product is CASSLSGYEQYF.

The chain employs TRBV4-2 and TRBJ2-1; D possibly uses TRBD1 or TRBD2 (6 bases each). The CDR3 is made up of 16 amino acids. Germline V gene data show CDR1 as LGHNA and CDR2 as YNFKEQ. The V gene lost 1 base and the J gene lost 7 bases, with 17 bases spanning the gap. The CDR3 region has the DNA TGTGCCAGCAGCCAAGTACAGGGCGCGGGGCGGAATGAGCAGTTCTTC. Translating gives CASSQVQGAGRNEQFF.

Ten or more counts support this clonotype. This sequence joins TRBV6-1 and TRBJ1-1, with TRBD1 matching over 9 bases. Germline V CDR1 and CDR2: MNHNS, SASEGT. V trimming: 4 bases; J trimming: 3 bases; junction bases outside the gene matches: 3. The CDR3 covers 14 residues. The CDR3 loop reads CASSADRGDTEAFF. As DNA, the CDR3 is TGTGCCAGCAGTGCTGACAGGGGGGACACTGAAGCTTTCTTT.

The CDR3 loop reads CSVAASGLGTDTQYF. Written as DNA, the CDR3 is TGCAGCGTCGCAGCTAGCGGGCTTGGCACAGATACGCAGTATTTT. The chain recombines TRBV29-1 with TRBJ2-3; 8 nucleotides align to TRBD2. Germline CDR1 SQVTM, CDR2 ANQGSEA. The CDR3 covers 15 residues. With V trimmed by 6 bases and J by 1 base, 9 bases remained unmatched.

This clonotype was counted ten times or more. The V gene is TRBV12-3 or TRBV12-4, the J gene TRBJ2-2; TRBD2 agrees at 10 bases. The CDR3 spans 16 residues. With 4 bases clipped from V and 3 bases from J, the junction kept 5 bases outside the gene matches. This CDR3 is CASSWGSGRDTGELFF. The CDR3 DNA reads as TGTGCCAGCAGTTGGGGAAGCGGGAGGGACACCGGGGAGCTGTTTTTT.